This T cell receptor beta chain was found in a study of CD8+CD57+ T cells in acquired aplastic anemia. Across the study: Each DNA sample taken from sorted CD4+ and CD8+ cells came to approximately 3.3 ug on average. CD4+ cell libraries from healthy donors averaged about 11 million reads.

According to the study, genomic DNA was the template for TCR beta VDJ and CDR3 profiling. TCRdb processed the reads anew with MiXCR; each CDR3 protein has one entry. The sample shows roughly 81,000 distinct CDR3 sequences, less than 60% of them seen only once. There are 13 residues in the CDR3. A word on this clonotype: Its antigen is as yet unknown. One junction end disagrees with the germline gene, perhaps due to a read error.

Study-level results: Overlapping CD8+ CDR3 repertoires of patients and controls contained twenty-nine shared sequences. Patients and healthy controls showed no significant CD8+ Simpson's diversity difference.

This chain connects TRBV12-3 or TRBV12-4 to TRBJ2-1; either TRBD1 or TRBD2 may fit D (5 bases each). The receptor was isolated from a human donor in good health, serving as a control. The sequencing input was sorted CD4+, CD8+, or CD8+CD57+ T cells (not recorded which) from PBMCs. CDR3: CASSLGGWNGQFF. DNA of the CDR3: TGTGCCAGCAGTTTAGGGGGGTGGAATGGGCAGTTCTTC.